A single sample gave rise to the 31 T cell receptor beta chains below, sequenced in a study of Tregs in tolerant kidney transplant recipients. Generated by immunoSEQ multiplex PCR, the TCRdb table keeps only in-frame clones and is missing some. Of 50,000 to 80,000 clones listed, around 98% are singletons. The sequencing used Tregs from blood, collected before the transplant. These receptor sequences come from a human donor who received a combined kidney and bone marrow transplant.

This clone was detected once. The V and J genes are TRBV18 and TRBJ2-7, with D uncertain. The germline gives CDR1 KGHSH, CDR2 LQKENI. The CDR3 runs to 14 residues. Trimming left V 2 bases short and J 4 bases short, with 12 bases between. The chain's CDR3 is CASSPTASRYEQYF. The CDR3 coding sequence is TGTGCCAGCTCACCAACAGCCAGTCGTTACGAGCAGTACTTC.

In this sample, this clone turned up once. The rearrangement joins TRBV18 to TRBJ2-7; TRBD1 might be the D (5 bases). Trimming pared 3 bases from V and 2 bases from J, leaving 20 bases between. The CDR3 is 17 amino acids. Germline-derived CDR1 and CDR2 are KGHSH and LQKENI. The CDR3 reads CASSPIPGAFSPYEQYF. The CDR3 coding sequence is TGTGCCAGCTCACCGATACCTGGGGCATTCTCGCCCTACGAGCAGTACTTC.

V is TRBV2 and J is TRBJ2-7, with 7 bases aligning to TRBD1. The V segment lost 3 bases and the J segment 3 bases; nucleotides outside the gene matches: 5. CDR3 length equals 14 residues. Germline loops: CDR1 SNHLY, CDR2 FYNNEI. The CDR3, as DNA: TGTGCCAGCAGTGATAGGGCAGGGGGCTACGAGCAGTACTTC. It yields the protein CASSDRAGGYEQYF.

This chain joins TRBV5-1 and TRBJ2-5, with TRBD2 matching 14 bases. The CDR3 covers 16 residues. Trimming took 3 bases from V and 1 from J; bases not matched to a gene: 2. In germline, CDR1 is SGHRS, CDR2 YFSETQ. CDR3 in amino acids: CASSWGTSGSQETQYF. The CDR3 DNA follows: TGCGCCAGCAGCTGGGGGACTAGCGGGAGCCAAGAGACCCAGTACTTC.

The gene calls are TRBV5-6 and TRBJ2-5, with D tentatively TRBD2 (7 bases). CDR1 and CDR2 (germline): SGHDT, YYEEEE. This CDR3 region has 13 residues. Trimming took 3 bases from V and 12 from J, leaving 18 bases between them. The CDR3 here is CASSSGYREGEYF. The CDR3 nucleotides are TGTGCCAGCAGCTCGGGATACAGGGAGGGGGAGTACTTC.

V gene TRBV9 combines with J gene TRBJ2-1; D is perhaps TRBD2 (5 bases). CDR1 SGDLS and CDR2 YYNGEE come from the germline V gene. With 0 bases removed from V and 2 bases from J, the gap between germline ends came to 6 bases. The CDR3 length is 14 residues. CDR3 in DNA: TGTGCCAGCAGCGTAGACGGGACCTACAATGAGCAGTTCTTC. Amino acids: CASSVDGTYNEQFF. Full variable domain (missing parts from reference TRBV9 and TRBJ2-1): DSGVTQTPKHLITATGQRVTLRCSPRSGDLSVYWYQQSLDQGLQFLIQYYNGEERAKGNILERFSAQQFPDLHSELNLSSLELGDSALYFCASSVDGTYNEQFFGPGTRLTVL.

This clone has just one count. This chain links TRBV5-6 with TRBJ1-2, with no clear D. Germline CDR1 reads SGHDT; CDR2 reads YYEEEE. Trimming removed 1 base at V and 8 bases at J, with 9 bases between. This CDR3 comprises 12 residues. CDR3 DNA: TGTGCCAGCAGCTTGAGTAGCCGAGGCTACACCTTC. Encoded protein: CASSLSSRGYTF.

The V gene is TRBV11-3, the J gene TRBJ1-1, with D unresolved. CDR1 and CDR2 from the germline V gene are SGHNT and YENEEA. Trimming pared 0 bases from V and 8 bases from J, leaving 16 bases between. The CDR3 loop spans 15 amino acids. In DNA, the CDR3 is TGTGCCAGCAGCTTAGAGGGAGAACAAGGCGTGGAAGCTTTCTTT. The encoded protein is CASSLEGEQGVEAFF.

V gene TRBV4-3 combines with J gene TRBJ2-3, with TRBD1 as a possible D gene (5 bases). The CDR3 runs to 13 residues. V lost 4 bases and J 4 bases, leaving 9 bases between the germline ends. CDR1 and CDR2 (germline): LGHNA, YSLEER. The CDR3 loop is CASSPQGADTQYF. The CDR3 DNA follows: TGCGCCAGCAGCCCTCAAGGGGCAGATACGCAGTATTTT.

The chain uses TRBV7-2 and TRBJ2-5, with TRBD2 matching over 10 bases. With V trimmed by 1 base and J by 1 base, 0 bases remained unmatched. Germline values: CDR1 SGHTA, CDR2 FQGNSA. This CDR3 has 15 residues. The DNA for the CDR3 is TGTGCCAGCAGCTTAGTAGCGGGAGGCCAAGAGACCCAGTACTTC. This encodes CASSLVAGGQETQYF.

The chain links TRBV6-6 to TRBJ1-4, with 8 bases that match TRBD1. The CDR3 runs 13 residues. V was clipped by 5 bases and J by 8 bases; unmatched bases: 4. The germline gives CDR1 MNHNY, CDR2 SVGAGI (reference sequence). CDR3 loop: CASSDRGLEKLFF. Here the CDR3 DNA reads TGTGCCAGCAGTGACAGGGGATTGGAAAAACTGTTTTTT.

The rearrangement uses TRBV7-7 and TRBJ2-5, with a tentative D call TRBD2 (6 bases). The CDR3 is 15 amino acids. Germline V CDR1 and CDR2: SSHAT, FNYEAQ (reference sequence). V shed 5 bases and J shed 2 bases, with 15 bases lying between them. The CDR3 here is CASSINRDLQETQYF. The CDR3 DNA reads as TGTGCCAGCAGCATAAACCGGGACTTACAAGAGACCCAGTACTTC.

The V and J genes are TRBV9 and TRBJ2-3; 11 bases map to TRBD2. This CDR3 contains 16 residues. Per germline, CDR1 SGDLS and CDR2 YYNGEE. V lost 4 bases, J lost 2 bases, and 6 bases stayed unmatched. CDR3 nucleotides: TGTGCCAGCAGCACCGGGACTAGCGGAAACACAGATACGCAGTATTTT. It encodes CASSTGTSGNTDTQYF.

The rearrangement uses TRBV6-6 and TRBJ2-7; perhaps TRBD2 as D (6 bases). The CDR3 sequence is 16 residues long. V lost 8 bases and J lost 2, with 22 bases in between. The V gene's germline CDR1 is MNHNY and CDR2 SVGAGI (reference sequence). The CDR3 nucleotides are TGTGCCAGCGCGGGATTTGGGCGGAAGATACCCTACGAGCAGTACTTC. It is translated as CASAGFGRKIPYEQYF.

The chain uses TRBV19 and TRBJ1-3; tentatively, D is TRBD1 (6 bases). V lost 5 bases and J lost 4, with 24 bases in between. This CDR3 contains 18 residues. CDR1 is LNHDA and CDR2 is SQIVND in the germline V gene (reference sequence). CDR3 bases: TGTGCCAGTAGTTCCGGGACATTCGGGCGACCGTCCGGAAACACCATATATTTT. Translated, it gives CASSSGTFGRPSGNTIYF.

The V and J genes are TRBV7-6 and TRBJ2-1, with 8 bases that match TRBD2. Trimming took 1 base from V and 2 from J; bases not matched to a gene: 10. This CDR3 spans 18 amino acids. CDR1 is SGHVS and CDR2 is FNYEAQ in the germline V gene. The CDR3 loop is CASSLDVPGLVTYNEQFF. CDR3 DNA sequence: TGTGCCAGCAGCTTAGATGTTCCGGGACTAGTGACCTACAATGAGCAGTTCTTC.

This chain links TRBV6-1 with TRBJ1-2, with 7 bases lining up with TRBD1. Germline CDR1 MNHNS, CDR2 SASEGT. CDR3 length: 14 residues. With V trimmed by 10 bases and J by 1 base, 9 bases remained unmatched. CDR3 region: CATGTAAYNYGYTF. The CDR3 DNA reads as TGTGCCACCGGGACAGCAGCTTATAACTATGGCTACACCTTC.

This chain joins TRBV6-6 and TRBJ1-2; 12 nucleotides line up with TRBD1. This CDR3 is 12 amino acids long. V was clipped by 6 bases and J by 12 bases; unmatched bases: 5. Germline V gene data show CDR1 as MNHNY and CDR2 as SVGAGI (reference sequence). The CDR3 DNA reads TGTGCCAGCAGCGGGGACAGGGGGCTGCACACCTTC. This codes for CASSGDRGLHTF.

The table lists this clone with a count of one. CDR3 DNA sequence: TGTGCCAGCAGCGTAGCAGAACTAGCGGGAGATAAGCAGTTCTTC. Protein: CASSVAELAGDKQFF. The chain joins TRBV9 to TRBJ2-1; 11 positions match TRBD2. The germline CDR1 and CDR2 sequences are SGDLS and YYNGEE. The CDR3 is 15 residues long. J was trimmed by 11 bases and V by 0 bases; bases with no gene match: 7.

CDR3 sequence reads: CASSGTGGYNEQFF. The CDR3 DNA reads as TGTGCCAGCAGTGGGACAGGGGGATACAATGAGCAGTTCTTC. The chain combines TRBV25-1 with TRBJ2-1; TRBD1 matches at 10 bases. Per the germline V gene, CDR1 is MGHDK and CDR2 is SYGVNS. The CDR3 consists of 14 residues. V was pared by 4 bases and J by 4 bases, with 1 base of the junction left unmatched.

The CDR3 bases are TGCAGCGTCCGTTTCTCGGGCTCCTACAATGAGCAGTTCTTC. Protein sequence: CSVRFSGSYNEQFF. The chain has TRBV29-1 and TRBJ2-1; D is ambiguous. The CDR3 loop spans 14 amino acids. Germline CDR1 SQVTM, CDR2 ANQGSEA. V was shortened by 6 bases and J by 0 bases, with 12 bases between the two germline ends.

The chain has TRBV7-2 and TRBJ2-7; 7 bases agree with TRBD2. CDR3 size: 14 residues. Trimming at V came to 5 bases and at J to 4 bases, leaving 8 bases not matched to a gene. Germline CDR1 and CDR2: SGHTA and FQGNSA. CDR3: CASSLQGGRYEQYF. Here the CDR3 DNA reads TGTGCCAGCAGCCTTCAGGGAGGGAGGTACGAGCAGTACTTC. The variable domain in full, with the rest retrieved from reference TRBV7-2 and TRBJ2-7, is GAGVSQSPSNKVTEKGKDVELRCDPISGHTALYWYRQSLGQGLEFLIYFQGNSAPDKSGLPSDRFSAERTGGSVSTLTIQRTQQEDSAVYLCASSLQGGRYEQYFGPGTRLTVT.

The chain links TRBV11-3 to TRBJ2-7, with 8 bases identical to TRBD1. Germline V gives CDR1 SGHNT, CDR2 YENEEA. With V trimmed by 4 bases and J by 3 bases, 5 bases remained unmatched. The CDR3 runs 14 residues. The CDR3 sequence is CASSYRGLNYEQYF. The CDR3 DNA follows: TGTGCCAGCAGCTACAGGGGGTTAAACTACGAGCAGTACTTC. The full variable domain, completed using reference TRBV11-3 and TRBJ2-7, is EAGVVQSPRYKIIEKKQPVAFWCNPISGHNTLYWYLQNLGQGPELLIRYENEEAVDDSQLPKDRFSAERLKGVDSTLKIQPAELGDSAVYLCASSYRGLNYEQYFGPGTRLTVT.

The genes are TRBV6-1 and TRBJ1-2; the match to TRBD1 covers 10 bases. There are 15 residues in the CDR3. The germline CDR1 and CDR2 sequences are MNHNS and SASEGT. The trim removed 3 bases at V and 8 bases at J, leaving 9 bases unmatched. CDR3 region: CASSDRDRGGRGYTF. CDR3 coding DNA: TGTGCCAGCAGTGACCGGGACAGGGGCGGTCGGGGCTACACCTTC.

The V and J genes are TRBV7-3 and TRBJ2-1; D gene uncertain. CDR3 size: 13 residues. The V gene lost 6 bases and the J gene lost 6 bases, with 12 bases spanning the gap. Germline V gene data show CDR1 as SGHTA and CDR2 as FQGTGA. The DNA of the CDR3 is TGTGCCAGCAGTACCAGTCCCTCCAATGAGCAGTTCTTC. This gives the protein CASSTSPSNEQFF.

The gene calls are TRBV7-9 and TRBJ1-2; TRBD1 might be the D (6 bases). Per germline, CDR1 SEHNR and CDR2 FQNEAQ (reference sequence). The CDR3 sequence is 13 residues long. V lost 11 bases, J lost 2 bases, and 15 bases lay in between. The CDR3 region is CAGSPGQNYGYTF. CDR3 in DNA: TGTGCCGGTTCACCCGGACAGAACTATGGCTACACCTTC.

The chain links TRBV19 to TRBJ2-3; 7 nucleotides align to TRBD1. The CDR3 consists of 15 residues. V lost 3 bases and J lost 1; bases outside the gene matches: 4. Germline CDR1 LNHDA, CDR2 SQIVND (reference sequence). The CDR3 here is CASSIRGGRTDTQYF. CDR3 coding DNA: TGTGCCAGTAGTATTAGAGGGGGCCGCACAGATACGCAGTATTTT.

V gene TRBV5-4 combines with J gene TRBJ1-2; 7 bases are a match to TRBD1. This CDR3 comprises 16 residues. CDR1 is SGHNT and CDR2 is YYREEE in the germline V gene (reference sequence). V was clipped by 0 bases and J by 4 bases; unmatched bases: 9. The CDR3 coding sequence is TGTGCCAGCAGCTTGGCCGGCGGGACAGACATCTATGGCTACACCTTC. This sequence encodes CASSLAGGTDIYGYTF.

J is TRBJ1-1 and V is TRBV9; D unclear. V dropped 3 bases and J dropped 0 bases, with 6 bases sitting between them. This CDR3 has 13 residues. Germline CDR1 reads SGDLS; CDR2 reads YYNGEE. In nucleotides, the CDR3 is TGTGCCAGCAGCGCCCAATTGAACACTGAAGCTTTCTTT. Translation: CASSAQLNTEAFF.

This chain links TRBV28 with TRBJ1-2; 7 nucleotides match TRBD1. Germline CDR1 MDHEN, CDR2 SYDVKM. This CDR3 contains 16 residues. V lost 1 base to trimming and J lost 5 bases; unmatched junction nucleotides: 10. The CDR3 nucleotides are TGTGCCAGCAGTTTATACCCAGACAGGGTGGGATATGGCTACACCTTC. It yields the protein CASSLYPDRVGYGYTF.

The CDR3 sequence is CASSGTSVFGRQFF. The CDR3, as DNA: TGTGCCAGCAGCGGGACTAGCGTTTTTGGTAGGCAGTTCTTC. This chain connects TRBV9 to TRBJ2-1, with 9 bases matching TRBD2. V lost 3 bases to trimming and J lost 12 bases; unmatched junction nucleotides: 10. This CDR3 region has 14 residues. Germline V gene data show CDR1 as SGDLS and CDR2 as YYNGEE.